The 24 T cell receptor beta chains below were found in one sample sequenced in a study of regulatory T cells in long-lasting Graves disease (dated by TCRdb to the early 2020s). This sample's time point label indicates: newly diagnosed GD, antithyroid drugs for less than 3 months. RNA was extracted from PBMCs in TRIzol for both TCR sequencing and RNA sequencing. Libraries were made using multiplex PCR. Sequencing instrument: Illumina HiSeq 4000. CDR3 regions were amplified by Arm-PCR with iRepertoire HTBI primers to construct TCR beta libraries. In TCRdb, the public reads were trimmed at Q25 with fastp and aligned with MiXCR, with productive beta chains retained. A single entry per CDR3 protein holds the most common genes and DNA from its merged rows. The sample table shows 390,000 or so distinct CDR3 sequences, and 10% to 15% are seen once. The ten top clones hold around 18% of the sample. The same data also went into a second study, on T cells in Graves' hyperthyroidism and ophthalmopathy.

The specimen comprised peripheral blood mononuclear cells (PBMCs), sampled at new diagnosis, from a patient treated with antithyroid drugs. These receptors all stem from a woman aged 18-30 years with Graves disease. Donor details come from another sample of the same person, matched by shared clones.

This clonotype was detected ten times or more. V and J are TRBV6-1 and TRBJ1-5; D gene uncertain. Germline lookup yields CDR1 MNHNS and CDR2 SASEGT. Trimming removed 8 bases from V and 6 bases from J, with 14 bases in between. The CDR3 spans 13 residues. The CDR3 protein is CASEWMGIQPQHF. CDR3 DNA: TGTGCCAGCGAATGGATGGGGATTCAGCCCCAGCATTTT.

Ten or more counts support this clonotype. The rearrangement links TRBV6-1 to TRBJ1-1, with 7 bases lining up with TRBD1. J lost 9 bases, V lost 0 bases, and 7 bases had no gene match. Germline V gene data show CDR1 as MNHNS and CDR2 as SASEGT. CDR3 length equals 14 residues. The CDR3 DNA follows: TGTGCCAGCAGTGAAGCGCTCAGGGGGTCAAAAGCTTTCTTT. As protein: CASSEALRGSKAFF.

This clonotype was seen at least ten times. The chain recombines TRBV28 with TRBJ2-5; 8 bases are shared with TRBD2. With V trimmed by 6 bases and J by 4 bases, 10 bases remained unmatched. This CDR3 has 15 amino acids. Germline-derived CDR1 and CDR2 are MDHEN and SYDVKM. DNA for the CDR3: TGTGCCAGCAGGAAAGGACTAGCCACGACAGAGACCCAGTACTTC. Amino acid sequence: CASRKGLATTETQYF.

This clonotype was counted many times. The chain employs TRBV6-1 and TRBJ2-7; maybe TRBD1 (5 bases). This CDR3 region has 15 residues. The V gene lost 10 bases and the J gene lost 3 bases, with 22 bases spanning the gap. CDR1 is MNHNS and CDR2 is SASEGT in the germline V gene. This CDR3 reads CATKMRTGQYYEQYF. CDR3 coding DNA: TGTGCCACCAAGATGCGTACCGGACAATACTACGAGCAGTACTTC.

This clonotype was detected only a few times. A much more abundant neighbour one base away suggests this may be a read error. The CDR3 protein is CASSVSHSTYGYTF. The CDR3 nucleotides read TGTGCCAGCAGTGTGTCTCATTCCACCTATGGCTACACCTTC. The chain links TRBV2 to TRBJ1-2; D gene unclear. The CDR3 loop spans 14 amino acids. Germline V gene sequence: CDR1 SNHLY, CDR2 FYNNEI. The V gene lost 4 bases and the J gene lost 4 bases, with 13 bases spanning the gap.

This clonotype was found many times. This chain uses TRBV7-8 with TRBJ2-7; D possibly corresponds to TRBD1 (5 bases). Trimming removed 1 base from V and 5 bases from J, with 12 bases in between. Germline lookup yields CDR1 SGHVS and CDR2 FQNEAQ. CDR3 length: 14 amino acids. The CDR3 is CASSLGVRVNEQYF. For the CDR3, the DNA is TGTGCCAGCAGCTTAGGAGTCAGGGTTAACGAGCAGTACTTC.

Comment on this clonotype: Possible read error: a much larger clone is one base away. The chain couples TRBV2 to TRBJ1-5; a possible D gene is TRBD1 (5 bases). Germline-derived CDR1 and CDR2 are SNHLY and FYNNEI. The CDR3 spans 15 residues. Here the CDR3 DNA reads TGTGCCAGCAGAAGGGGCGGGGGTAGCAATCAGCCCCGGCATTTT. Protein: CASRRGGGSNQPRHF.

This clonotype was detected many times. The gene calls are TRBV6-2 or TRBV6-3 and TRBJ1-2; 8 bases map to TRBD1. Germline-derived CDR1 and CDR2 are MNHEY and SVGEGT. V dropped 2 bases and J dropped 8; count of bases not matched to a gene: 4. The CDR3 is 13 amino acids. This CDR3 is CASSYLRGQGYTF. The CDR3 DNA follows: TGTGCCAGCAGTTACCTCAGGGGGCAAGGCTACACCTTC.

The chain has TRBV20-1 and TRBJ1-5; 7 nucleotides align to TRBD1. This CDR3 spans 13 amino acids. Germline V gene lookup returns CDR1 DFQATT and CDR2 SNEGSKA (reference sequence). V was clipped by 3 bases and J by 4 bases; unmatched bases: 3. DNA for the CDR3: TGCAGTGCTAGTGGACAGGTAAATCAGCCCCAGCATTTT. It specifies CSASGQVNQPQHF.

The table lists this clonotype with many counts. J is TRBJ2-1 and V is TRBV14; 7 nucleotides align to TRBD2. The germline V gene encodes CDR1 SGHDN and CDR2 FVKESK. The CDR3 is 14 residues long. Trimming at V came to 8 bases and at J to 10 bases, leaving 14 bases not matched to a gene. CDR3 sequence (DNA): TGTGCCAGCGCTACCCTAGCGGTTCTGGGGGAGCAGTTCTTC. Amino acid sequence: CASATLAVLGEQFF. The full variable domain, its missing parts supplied by reference TRBV14 and TRBJ2-1, is EAGVTQFPSHSVIEKGQTVTLRCDPISGHDNLYWYRRVMGKEIKFLLHFVKESKQDESGMPNNRFLAERTGGTYSTLKVQPAELEDSGVYFCASATLAVLGEQFFGPGTRLTVL.

This clonotype was seen more than once but under ten times. This chain links TRBV15 with TRBJ1-5; D remains ambiguous. Germline V gene sequence: CDR1 LNHNV, CDR2 YYDKDF (reference sequence). The germline V and J ends were trimmed by 2 bases and 2 bases, with 10 bases remaining between them. This CDR3 spans 15 amino acids. The CDR3 spells CATSRLPGGNQPQHF. CDR3 in DNA: TGTGCCACCAGCAGACTACCGGGCGGCAATCAGCCCCAGCATTTT.

This clonotype was counted at least ten times. The chain couples TRBV7-2 to TRBJ1-2; 8 nucleotides align to TRBD1. V lost 2 bases to trimming and J lost 0 bases; unmatched junction nucleotides: 2. Germline CDR1 is SGHTA and CDR2 is FQGNSA. The CDR3 runs 15 residues. CDR3 region: CASSLRDRTNYGYTF. CDR3 sequence (DNA): TGTGCCAGCAGCTTAAGGGACAGGACTAACTATGGCTACACCTTC.

This clonotype was detected many times. This chain connects TRBV20-1 to TRBJ2-3, with 10 bases matching TRBD2. Trimming took 3 bases from V and 6 from J; bases not matched to a gene: 9. In germline, CDR1 is DFQATT, CDR2 SNEGSKA (reference sequence). The CDR3 is made up of 15 amino acids. For the CDR3, the DNA is TGCAGTGCTAGTAAGCGGGGGGGTTCCGCGGATACGCAGTATTTT. Its translation: CSASKRGGSADTQYF.

V and J are TRBV6-2 or TRBV6-3 and TRBJ2-7, with D hard to call. The germline gives CDR1 MNHEY, CDR2 SVGEGT. The CDR3 length is 12 residues. The V end lost 5 bases, the J end lost 9 bases, and 14 bases lay between the germline ends. DNA of the CDR3: TGTGCCAGCAGTACACCGGGCGTGGGGCAGTACGTC. Translating it yields CASSTPGVGQYV.

This clonotype was recorded at least ten times. The CDR3 here is CASSELWGEAFF. The CDR3, as DNA: TGTGCCAGCAGTGAACTTTGGGGTGAAGCTTTCTTT. The V call is TRBV2, the J call TRBJ1-1; no reliable D call. V was clipped by 2 bases and J by 7 bases, with 8 bases between them. The CDR3 totals 12 residues. Germline CDR1 is SNHLY and CDR2 is FYNNEI.

In its sample, this clonotype was seen many times. This chain joins TRBV27 and TRBJ1-5; 8 bases fit TRBD1. Germline trimming cut 8 bases from V and 1 base from J; bases unmatched to any gene: 4. The CDR3 has 14 amino acids. Germline CDR1 MNHEY, CDR2 SMNVEV (reference sequence). The chain's CDR3 is CASSRGQSNQPQHF. The DNA for the CDR3 is TGTGCCAGCTCCAGGGGGCAAAGCAATCAGCCCCAGCATTTT.

This clonotype was observed at least ten times. V is TRBV6-5 and J is TRBJ2-7, with 9 positions matching TRBD1. The trim removed 1 base at V and 5 bases at J, leaving 15 bases unmatched. Germline CDR1 is MNHEY and CDR2 is SVGAGI. The CDR3 has 18 residues. CDR3 nucleotides: TGTGCCAGCAGTTACTTCGGACCCTGGGGACAGGGAACTGACGAGCAGTACTTC. Translating it yields CASSYFGPWGQGTDEQYF.

The sample holds many counts of this clonotype. This chain connects TRBV27 to TRBJ1-1, with D unclear. V lost 4 bases to trimming and J lost 5 bases, with 8 bases between them. Germline CDR1 MNHEY, CDR2 SMNVEV (reference sequence). This CDR3 spans 12 amino acids. CDR3 protein: CASSSGWTEAFF. CDR3 nucleotides: TGTGCCAGCAGTTCCGGGTGGACTGAAGCTTTCTTT.

This clonotype was counted many times. This chain joins TRBV7-3 and TRBJ2-3; D is undetermined. The CDR3 runs to 15 residues. Trimming cost V 4 bases and J 0 bases, with 11 bases left between them. Germline lookup yields CDR1 SGHTA and CDR2 FQGTGA. Here the CDR3 reads CASSYLALSTDTQYF. CDR3 nucleotide sequence: TGTGCCAGCAGCTATTTAGCCCTTAGCACAGATACGCAGTATTTT.

This clonotype was seen ten or more times. This CDR3 is CASSSDLLGKTF. In DNA, the CDR3 is TGTGCCAGCAGCTCCGATCTCTTGGGTAAAACCTTC. The rearrangement links TRBV7-8 to TRBJ1-2; no reliable D call. The CDR3 extends over 12 amino acids. V lost 4 bases, J lost 14 bases, and 17 bases lay in between. Germline CDR1 is SGHVS and CDR2 is FQNEAQ.

This clonotype was observed at least ten times. The genes are TRBV7-2 and TRBJ1-1, with 8 bases that match TRBD1. This CDR3 has 15 residues. V lost 4 bases and J lost 0; bases outside the gene matches: 4. From germline, CDR1 is SGHTA and CDR2 FQGNSA. The CDR3 DNA is TGTGCCAGCAGCTCAGGGGGCCCTATGAACACTGAAGCTTTCTTT. It is translated as CASSSGGPMNTEAFF.

This clonotype was found a few times. The V and J genes are TRBV5-1 and TRBJ2-7; 8 nucleotides agree with TRBD2. Germline CDR1 SGHRS, CDR2 YFSETQ. This CDR3 region has 15 residues. With V trimmed by 4 bases and J by 3 bases, 9 bases remained unmatched. CDR3 in amino acids: CASSHQGLVNYEQYF. The CDR3 nucleotides read TGCGCCAGCAGCCACCAGGGACTAGTCAACTACGAGCAGTACTTC.

This clonotype was observed many times. The chain links TRBV18 to TRBJ1-1; D ambiguous. Germline assignment: CDR1 KGHSH and CDR2 LQKENI. CDR3 size: 14 residues. V shed 8 bases and J shed 2 bases, with 15 bases lying between them. This CDR3 reads CASPGEQPNTEAFF. The CDR3 DNA follows: TGTGCCAGCCCTGGGGAACAGCCAAACACTGAAGCTTTCTTT. Looking up the rest from reference TRBV18 and TRBJ1-1 gives the full variable domain: NAGVMQNPRHLVRRRGQEARLRCSPMKGHSHVYWYRQLPEEGLKFMVYLQKENIIDESGMPKERFSAEFPKEGPSILRIQQVVRGDSAAYFCASPGEQPNTEAFFGQGTRLTVV.

In its sample, this clonotype was seen many times. The chain employs TRBV5-1 and TRBJ2-1, with 12 positions matching TRBD2. Germline V CDR1 and CDR2: SGHRS, YFSETQ. The CDR3 extends over 17 amino acids. V dropped 5 bases and J dropped 4; count of bases not matched to a gene: 10. The CDR3 nucleotides are TGCGCCAGCAGTCCAAGACTAGCGGGGGTGCTATACAATGAGCAGTTCTTC. Residues: CASSPRLAGVLYNEQFF. Supplemented by reference TRBV5-1 and TRBJ2-1, the full variable domain reads KAGVTQTPRYLIKTRGQQVTLSCSPISGHRSVSWYQQTPGQGLQFLFEYFSETQRNKGNFPGRFSGRQFSNSRSEMNVSTLELGDSALYLCASSPRLAGVLYNEQFFGPGTRLTVL.